Shown below are 24 T cell receptor beta chains from a single sample sequenced in a study of cytomegalovirus exposure and HLA in healthy donors. The PCR ran on 60 Vbeta and 13 Jbeta primers. TCRdb's copy holds only in-frame clones and misses some; the assay was immunoSEQ multiplex PCR. The sample has fewer than 90,000 clones, about three quarters seen once. The sequenced sample was PBMCs. These receptor sequences come from a man aged 30 to 45 in good health and CMV-seropositive.

V gene TRBV27 combines with J gene TRBJ2-7; D gene uncertain. The V and J ends lost 4 bases and 4 bases respectively, with 5 bases between them. CDR3 length: 11 residues. The germline V gene encodes CDR1 MNHEY and CDR2 SMNVEV (reference sequence). The CDR3 loop reads CASSSRYEQYF. Here the CDR3 DNA reads TGTGCCAGCAGTTCGAGGTACGAGCAGTACTTC.

This chain joins TRBV19 and TRBJ1-2; D is possibly TRBD1 (6 bases). Germline CDR1 is LNHDA and CDR2 is SQIVND (reference sequence). This CDR3 has 11 amino acids. V was shortened by 4 bases and J by 6 bases, with 6 bases between the two germline ends. CDR3 bases: TGTGCCAGTAGTAGGACAGATGGCTACACCTTC. The encoded protein is CASSRTDGYTF. The full variable domain, in which reference TRBV19 and TRBJ1-2 provide the parts outside the CDR3, is DGGITQSPKYLFRKEGQNVTLSCEQNLNHDAMYWYRQDPGQGLRLIYYSQIVNDFQKGDIAEGYSVSREKKESFPLTVTSAQKNPTAFYLCASSRTDGYTFGSGTRLTVV.

This chain uses TRBV7-8 with TRBJ1-1; maybe TRBD1 (6 bases). Germline CDR1 SGHVS, CDR2 FQNEAQ. This CDR3 comprises 16 residues. With 1 base removed from V and 3 bases from J, the gap between germline ends came to 15 bases. CDR3 DNA sequence: TGTGCCAGCAGCTTAGTGTCAGGACAGATACACACTGAAGCTTTCTTT. It is translated as CASSLVSGQIHTEAFF.

The rearrangement joins TRBV4-3 to TRBJ2-1; 7 positions agree with TRBD1. The germline V gene has CDR1 LGHNA and CDR2 YSLEER. V dropped 0 bases and J dropped 4; count of bases not matched to a gene: 9. The CDR3 is 17 amino acids. CDR3 in amino acids: CASSQDLDRRGYNEQFF. The CDR3 coding sequence is TGCGCCAGCAGCCAAGATTTGGACAGGAGAGGGTACAATGAGCAGTTCTTC.

The chain is built from TRBV6-5 and TRBJ2-3; D call uncertain. The CDR3 runs to 16 residues. CDR1 and CDR2 from the germline V gene are MNHEY and SVGAGI. Trimming took 0 bases from V and 1 from J, leaving 11 bases between them. The CDR3 here is CASSYSSLEGTDTQYF. CDR3 coding DNA: TGTGCCAGCAGTTACTCGAGCCTAGAGGGCACAGATACGCAGTATTTT.

This clone showed up just a few times. The chain joins TRBV30 to TRBJ2-5; weak D call: TRBD2 (7 bases). The germline V gene has CDR1 GTSNPN and CDR2 SVGIG (reference sequence). Trimming stripped 5 bases from V and 4 bases from J, with 14 bases between. The CDR3 spans 13 residues. This chain's CDR3 is CAWARGGGETQYF. The CDR3 nucleotides read TGTGCCTGGGCCCGCGGGGGCGGAGAGACCCAGTACTTC.

This clone came up once. The chain uses TRBV27 and TRBJ2-1; 8 nucleotides match TRBD1. The CDR3 is 17 amino acids. The germline gives CDR1 MNHEY, CDR2 SMNVEV (reference sequence). Losses at the gene ends were 3 bases for V and 1 base for J; bases not matched to a gene: 8. CDR3 sequence (DNA): TGTGCCAGCAGTTTCAGGACAGGGCGGAGTTCCTACAATGAGCAGTTCTTC. It translates to CASSFRTGRSSYNEQFF.

This clone came up a few times. The chain is built from TRBV6-6 and TRBJ2-7; 13 nucleotides align to TRBD2. This CDR3 contains 15 residues. Germline CDR1 MNHNY, CDR2 SVGAGI (reference sequence). V lost 7 bases to trimming and J lost 5 bases; unmatched junction nucleotides: 8. The CDR3 here is CASIPTSGGFHEQYF. CDR3 nucleotides: TGTGCCAGCATCCCGACTAGCGGGGGGTTCCACGAGCAGTACTTC.

V is TRBV4-2 and J is TRBJ2-7, with D uncertain. The CDR3 covers 14 residues. From germline, CDR1 is LGHNA and CDR2 YNFKEQ. With 2 bases removed from V and 0 bases from J, the gap between germline ends came to 8 bases. The CDR3 region is CASSQPHSSYEQYF. CDR3 nucleotide sequence: TGTGCCAGCAGCCAACCGCACTCCTCCTACGAGCAGTACTTC.

This sequence joins TRBV19 and TRBJ2-3, with no clear D. With 5 bases removed from V and 5 bases from J, the gap between germline ends came to 14 bases. The CDR3 is 14 residues long. CDR1 LNHDA and CDR2 SQIVND come from the germline V gene (reference sequence). This chain's CDR3 is CASSDVGPKDTQYF. The DNA of the CDR3 is TGTGCCAGTAGTGATGTGGGCCCTAAAGATACGCAGTATTTT.

The rearrangement uses TRBV2 and TRBJ2-3, with 7 bases that match TRBD1. This CDR3 contains 14 residues. Germline V CDR1 and CDR2: SNHLY, FYNNEI. V gave up 4 bases and J gave up 2 bases; unmatched junction bases: 3. In nucleotides, the CDR3 is TGTGCCAGCAGTGGACAGGGAAACACAGATACGCAGTATTTT. This gives the protein CASSGQGNTDTQYF.

The rearrangement uses TRBV21-1 and TRBJ1-5; the table's D call of TRBD1 was not tested on the DNA. TRBV21-1 is listed as a pseudogene. This CDR3 has 15 residues. CDR3 in amino acids: CASSKCARSNQPQHF. DNA for the CDR3: TGTGCCAGCAGCAAATGTGCCAGGAGCAATCAGCCCCAGCATTTT.

J is TRBJ2-1 and V is TRBV5-1; maybe TRBD1 (6 bases). In germline, CDR1 is SGHRS, CDR2 YFSETQ. This CDR3 is 15 amino acids long. Trimming stripped 0 bases from V and 8 bases from J, with 15 bases between. The CDR3 is CASSLVSGARDEQFF. The CDR3 DNA reads TGCGCCAGCAGCTTGGTATCAGGGGCCCGCGATGAGCAGTTCTTC.

The chain recombines TRBV9 with TRBJ2-5, with D perhaps TRBD2 (5 bases). The V end was cut by 4 bases, the J end by 5 bases, with 21 bases between. Germline V gene data show CDR1 as SGDLS and CDR2 as YYNGEE. The CDR3 has 16 amino acids. The DNA of the CDR3 is TGTGCCAGCAGCTTCACGCTGACGAGGGTCCTCGAGACCCAGTACTTC. It encodes CASSFTLTRVLETQYF.

Only one count was recorded for this clone. The chain links TRBV6-5 to TRBJ2-2; a possible D gene is TRBD1 (5 bases). The length of the CDR3 is 14 residues. Trimming stripped 5 bases from V and 7 bases from J, with 14 bases between. Germline values: CDR1 MNHEY, CDR2 SVGAGI. DNA of the CDR3: TGTGCCAGCAGTGGGGCCCGGGTCAGCGGGGAGCTGTTTTTT. It yields the protein CASSGARVSGELFF.

The chain combines TRBV7-6 with TRBJ2-5; 7 positions agree with TRBD2. V trimming: 3 bases; J trimming: 2 bases; junction bases outside the gene matches: 0. The length of the CDR3 is 13 residues. CDR1 and CDR2 from the germline V gene are SGHVS and FNYEAQ. The CDR3 DNA reads as TGTGCCAGCAGCTTCGGGGGGCAAGAGACCCAGTACTTC. The encoded protein is CASSFGGQETQYF.

This clone appeared once. The rearrangement joins TRBV6-5 to TRBJ1-2; TRBD1 might be the D (5 bases). V was shortened by 0 bases and J by 4 bases, with 9 bases between the two germline ends. CDR1 is MNHEY and CDR2 is SVGAGI in the germline V gene. The CDR3 runs 14 residues. The DNA for the CDR3 is TGTGCCAGCAGTTACTCGTCCAGGGCCTATGGCTACACCTTC. Protein sequence: CASSYSSRAYGYTF.

About this clone itself: One end of the junction does not line up with germline, which may come from a read error. The chain couples TRBV7-9 to TRBJ2-5; 7 nucleotides agree with TRBD1. The CDR3 contains 17 residues. Germline values: CDR1 SEHNR, CDR2 FQNEAQ (reference sequence). In nucleotides, the CDR3 is TGTTCCAGCAGCTTAGTACGGTATCGGGACAGTGAAGAGACCCAGTACTTC. Its protein is CSSSLVRYRDSEETQYF.

The chain couples TRBV5-3 to TRBJ2-7; D is perhaps TRBD1 (6 bases). TRBV5-3 is classed as an ORF, of uncertain function. This CDR3 region has 13 residues. V lost 4 bases and J 3 bases, leaving 11 bases between the germline ends. CDR3 nucleotide sequence: TGTGCCAGAAGCCCCACAGGGTTCTACGAGCAGTACTTC. It codes for CARSPTGFYEQYF.

This clone has just one count. This sequence joins TRBV5-5 and TRBJ2-3; TRBD1 aligns across 8 bases. With V trimmed by 4 bases and J by 6 bases, 7 bases remained unmatched. Germline V gives CDR1 SGHKS, CDR2 YYEKEE (reference sequence). CDR3 length equals 14 residues. In nucleotides, the CDR3 is TGTGCCAGCAGCCCCGGGGGACAGGTTGATACGCAGTATTTT. Its translation: CASSPGGQVDTQYF.

The V call is TRBV18, the J call TRBJ2-7, with TRBD2 identical over 7 bases. Losses at the gene ends were 4 bases for V and 9 bases for J; bases not matched to a gene: 3. The CDR3 length is 11 residues. CDR1 and CDR2 (germline): KGHSH, LQKENI. The CDR3 is CASSLPGGQYF. For the CDR3, the DNA is TGTGCCAGCTCACTCCCGGGGGGGCAGTACTTC. Full variable domain (missing parts from reference TRBV18 and TRBJ2-7): NAGVMQNPRHLVRRRGQEARLRCSPMKGHSHVYWYRQLPEEGLKFMVYLQKENIIDESGMPKERFSAEFPKEGPSILRIQQVVRGDSAAYFCASSLPGGQYFGPGTRLTVT.

The chain joins TRBV7-6 to TRBJ2-5; the match to TRBD2 covers 13 bases. After removal of 4 bases from V and 5 bases from J, the junction contained 7 bases not matched to a gene. The CDR3 sequence is 16 residues long. Germline V lookup: CDR1 SGHVS, CDR2 FNYEAQ. The CDR3 DNA sequence: TGTGCCAGCAGCTCTACTAGCGGGGGGGCGAGGGAGACCCAGTACTTC. Residues: CASSSTSGGARETQYF.

The chain combines TRBV6-5 with TRBJ2-1; D is undetermined. Germline V lookup: CDR1 MNHEY, CDR2 SVGAGI. The CDR3 sequence is 15 residues long. Deletions cut 0 bases from V and 8 bases from J, with 14 bases between. The CDR3 DNA is TGTGCCAGCAGTTACTCGAGACAACAAGTCCATGAGCAGTTCTTC. Amino acid sequence: CASSYSRQQVHEQFF.

The rearrangement links TRBV7-8 to TRBJ1-4; possible D gene TRBD1, 6 bases. The V gene lost 6 bases and the J gene lost 8 bases, with 16 bases spanning the gap. CDR3 length: 14 residues. CDR1 and CDR2 from the germline V gene are SGHVS and FQNEAQ. CDR3 bases: TGTGCCAGCAGACCCACGGGGACATACGAAAAACTGTTTTTT. It codes for CASRPTGTYEKLFF.